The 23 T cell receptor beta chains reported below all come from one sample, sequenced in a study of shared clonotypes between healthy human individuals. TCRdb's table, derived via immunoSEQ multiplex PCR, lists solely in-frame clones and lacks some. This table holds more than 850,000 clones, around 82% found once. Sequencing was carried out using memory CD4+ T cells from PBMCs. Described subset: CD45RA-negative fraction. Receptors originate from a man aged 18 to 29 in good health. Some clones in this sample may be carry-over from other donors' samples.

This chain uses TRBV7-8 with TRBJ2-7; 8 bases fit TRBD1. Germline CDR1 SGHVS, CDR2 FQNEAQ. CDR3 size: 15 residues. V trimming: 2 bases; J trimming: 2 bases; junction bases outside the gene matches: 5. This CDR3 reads CASSLTRDRTYEQYF. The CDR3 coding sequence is TGTGCCAGCAGCTTAACCCGGGACAGGACCTACGAGCAGTACTTC.

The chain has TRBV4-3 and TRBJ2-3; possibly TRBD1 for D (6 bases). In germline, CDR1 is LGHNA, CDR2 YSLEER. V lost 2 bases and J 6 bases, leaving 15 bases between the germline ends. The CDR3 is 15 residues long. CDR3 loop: CASSQRQGSPDTQYF. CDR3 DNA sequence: TGCGCCAGCAGCCAAAGGCAGGGGTCCCCGGATACGCAGTATTTT.

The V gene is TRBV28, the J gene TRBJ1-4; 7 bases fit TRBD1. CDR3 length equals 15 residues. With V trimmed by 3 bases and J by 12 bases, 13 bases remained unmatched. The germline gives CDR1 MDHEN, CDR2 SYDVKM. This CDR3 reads CASSFDRALSGELFF. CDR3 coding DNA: TGTGCCAGCAGTTTTGACAGGGCACTGAGTGGGGAACTGTTTTTT.

In nucleotides, the CDR3 is TGTGCCAGCGGAACGCATCTCCTCGCCCGTGGGGATACGCAGTATTTT. Its translation: CASGTHLLARGDTQYF. The rearrangement uses TRBV25-1 and TRBJ2-3; no reliable D call. The length of the CDR3 is 16 residues. Germline lookup yields CDR1 MGHDK and CDR2 SYGVNS. With 8 bases removed from V and 6 bases from J, the gap between germline ends came to 24 bases.

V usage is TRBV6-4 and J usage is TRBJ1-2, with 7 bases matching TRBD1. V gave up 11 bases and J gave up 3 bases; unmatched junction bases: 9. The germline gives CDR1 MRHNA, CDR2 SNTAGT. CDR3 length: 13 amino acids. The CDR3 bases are TGTGCCGATCAAGACAGGGAAGACTATGGCTACACCTTC. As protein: CADQDREDYGYTF.

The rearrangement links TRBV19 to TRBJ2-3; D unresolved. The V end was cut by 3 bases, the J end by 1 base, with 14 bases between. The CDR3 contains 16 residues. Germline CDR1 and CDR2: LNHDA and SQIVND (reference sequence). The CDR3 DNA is TGTGCCAGTAGTATGTCGTCCCTCCTAGGCACAGATACGCAGTATTTT. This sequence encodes CASSMSSLLGTDTQYF.

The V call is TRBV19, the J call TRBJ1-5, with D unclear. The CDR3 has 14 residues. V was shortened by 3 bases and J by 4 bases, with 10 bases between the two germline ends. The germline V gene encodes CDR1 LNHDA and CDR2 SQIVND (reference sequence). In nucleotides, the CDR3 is TGTGCCAGTAGTATTTGGTCGGGGAATCAGCCCCAGCATTTT. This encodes CASSIWSGNQPQHF.

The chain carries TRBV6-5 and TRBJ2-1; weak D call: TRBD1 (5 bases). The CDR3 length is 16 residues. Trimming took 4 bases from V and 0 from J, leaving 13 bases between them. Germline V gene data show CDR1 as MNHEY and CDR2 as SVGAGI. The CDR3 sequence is CASSSWGRSSYNEQFF. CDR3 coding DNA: TGTGCCAGCAGTTCTTGGGGCAGGAGCTCCTACAATGAGCAGTTCTTC.

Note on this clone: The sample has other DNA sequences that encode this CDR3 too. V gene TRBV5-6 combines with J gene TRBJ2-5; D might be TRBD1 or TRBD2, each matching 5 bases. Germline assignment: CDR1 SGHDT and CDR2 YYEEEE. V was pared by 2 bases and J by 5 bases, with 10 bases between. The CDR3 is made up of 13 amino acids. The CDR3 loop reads CASSFGARETQYF. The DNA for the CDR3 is TGTGCCAGCAGCTTCGGGGCGCGGGAGACCCAGTACTTC.

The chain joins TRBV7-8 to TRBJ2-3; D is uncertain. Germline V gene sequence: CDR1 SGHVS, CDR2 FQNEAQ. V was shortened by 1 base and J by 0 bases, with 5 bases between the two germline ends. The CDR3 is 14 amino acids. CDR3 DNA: TGTGCCAGCAGCTTAGTTGAGAGCACAGATACGCAGTATTTT. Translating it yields CASSLVESTDTQYF.

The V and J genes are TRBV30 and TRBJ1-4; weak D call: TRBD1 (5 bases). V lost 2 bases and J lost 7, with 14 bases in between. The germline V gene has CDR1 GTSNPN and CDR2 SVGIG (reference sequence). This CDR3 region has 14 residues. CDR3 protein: CAWSIWEGSEKLFF. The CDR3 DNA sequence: TGTGCCTGGAGTATTTGGGAGGGGAGTGAAAAACTGTTTTTT.

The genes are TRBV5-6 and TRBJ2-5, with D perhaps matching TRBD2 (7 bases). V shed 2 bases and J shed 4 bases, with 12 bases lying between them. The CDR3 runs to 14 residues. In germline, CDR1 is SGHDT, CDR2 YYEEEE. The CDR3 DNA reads TGTGCCAGCAGCTTAGGGGGGGCGCGAGAGACCCAGTACTTC. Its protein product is CASSLGGARETQYF.

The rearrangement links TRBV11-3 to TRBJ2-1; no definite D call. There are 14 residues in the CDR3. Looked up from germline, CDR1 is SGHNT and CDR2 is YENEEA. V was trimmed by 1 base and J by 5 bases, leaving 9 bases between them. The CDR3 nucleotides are TGTGCCAGCAGCTTAGGAGTCAACCACAATGAGCAGTTCTTC. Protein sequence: CASSLGVNHNEQFF.

The CDR3 sequence: CATSAVSGTQETQYF. The CDR3 bases are TGTGCCACCTCAGCAGTTAGCGGGACCCAAGAGACCCAGTACTTC. V gene TRBV5-4 combines with J gene TRBJ2-5; 8 bases align to TRBD2. Germline V gives CDR1 SGHNT, CDR2 YYREEE (reference sequence). This CDR3 contains 15 residues. Trimming removed 9 bases from V and 1 base from J; junction bases left unmatched: 11.

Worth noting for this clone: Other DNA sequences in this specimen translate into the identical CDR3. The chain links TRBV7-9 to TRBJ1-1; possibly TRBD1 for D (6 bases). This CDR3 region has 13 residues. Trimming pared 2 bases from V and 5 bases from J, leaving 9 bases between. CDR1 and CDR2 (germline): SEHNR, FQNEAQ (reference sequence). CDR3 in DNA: TGTGCCAGCAGCTTACTCCAGGGGACTGAAGCTTTCTTT. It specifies CASSLLQGTEAFF.

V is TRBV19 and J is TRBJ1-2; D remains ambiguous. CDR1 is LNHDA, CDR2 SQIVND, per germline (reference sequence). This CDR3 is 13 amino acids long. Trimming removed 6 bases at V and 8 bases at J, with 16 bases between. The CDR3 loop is CASSRTGFGGYTF. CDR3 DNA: TGTGCCAGTAGCAGAACGGGGTTTGGAGGCTACACCTTC. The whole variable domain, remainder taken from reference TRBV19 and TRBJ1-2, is DGGITQSPKYLFRKEGQNVTLSCEQNLNHDAMYWYRQDPGQGLRLIYYSQIVNDFQKGDIAEGYSVSREKKESFPLTVTSAQKNPTAFYLCASSRTGFGGYTFGSGTRLTVV.

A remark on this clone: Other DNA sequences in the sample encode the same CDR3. The chain's CDR3 is CASSPTSDEQYF. DNA of the CDR3: TGTGCCAGCTCACCTACTAGCGACGAGCAGTACTTC. This chain connects TRBV18 to TRBJ2-7; TRBD2 aligns across 7 bases. CDR1 is KGHSH and CDR2 is LQKENI in the germline V gene. With V trimmed by 3 bases and J by 5 bases, 1 base remained unmatched. CDR3 length: 12 residues.

Here the CDR3 reads CASTPGGGHYGYTF. The CDR3 coding sequence is TGTGCCAGCACCCCGGGAGGGGGCCACTATGGCTACACCTTC. The chain recombines TRBV14 with TRBJ1-2; TRBD1 agrees at 7 bases. V trimming: 7 bases; J trimming: 3 bases; junction bases outside the gene matches: 8. CDR3 length equals 14 residues. Germline CDR1 and CDR2: SGHDN and FVKESK.

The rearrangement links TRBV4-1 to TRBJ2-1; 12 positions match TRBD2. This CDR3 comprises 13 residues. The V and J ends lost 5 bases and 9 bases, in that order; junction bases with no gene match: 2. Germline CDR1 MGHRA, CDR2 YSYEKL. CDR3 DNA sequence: TGCGCCAGCAGCGCTAGCGGGAGGGTTGAGCAGTTCTTC. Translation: CASSASGRVEQFF.

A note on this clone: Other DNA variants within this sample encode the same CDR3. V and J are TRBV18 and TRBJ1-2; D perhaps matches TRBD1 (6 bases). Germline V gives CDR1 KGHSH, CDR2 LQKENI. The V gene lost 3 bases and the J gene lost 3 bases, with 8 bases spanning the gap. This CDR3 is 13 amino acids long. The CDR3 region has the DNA TGTGCCAGCTCACCGCGGACAGACTATGGCTACACCTTC. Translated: CASSPRTDYGYTF.

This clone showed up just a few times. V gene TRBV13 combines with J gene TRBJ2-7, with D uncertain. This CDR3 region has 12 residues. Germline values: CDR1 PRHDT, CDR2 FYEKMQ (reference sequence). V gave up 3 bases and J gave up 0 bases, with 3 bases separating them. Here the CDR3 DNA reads TGTGCCAGCAGCTTTCACTCCTACGAGCAGTACTTC. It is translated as CASSFHSYEQYF.

The DNA for the CDR3 is TGCAGCGTTCTAGTCTGGGAGACAGATACGCAGTATTTT. Translated, it gives CSVLVWETDTQYF. The chain links TRBV29-1 to TRBJ2-3, with D perhaps matching TRBD2 (5 bases). The CDR3 runs to 13 residues. Deletions cut 5 bases from V and 3 bases from J, with 12 bases between. Germline lookup yields CDR1 SQVTM and CDR2 ANQGSEA.

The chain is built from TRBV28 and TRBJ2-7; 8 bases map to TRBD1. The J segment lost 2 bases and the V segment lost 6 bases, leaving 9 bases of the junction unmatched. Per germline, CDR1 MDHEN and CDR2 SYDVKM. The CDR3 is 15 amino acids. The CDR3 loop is CASRTTGTGTYEQYF. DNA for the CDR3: TGTGCCAGCAGAACCACCGGGACAGGTACCTACGAGCAGTACTTC.